The sequence of this TCR beta chain was determined in a study of blood T cell repertoires in COVID-19. At the level of the study: The United States, Italy and Spain provided the acute and convalescent COVID-19 samples. Nucleic acid was either cDNA or gDNA, and it came from T cells, B-cell-depleted T cells, or PBMCs.

This CDR3 region has 14 residues. Trimming took off 3 bases at V and 5 bases at J, with 12 bases between the two ends. The germline V gene encodes CDR1 MNHEY and CDR2 SVGEGT. This table comes from immunoSEQ multiplex PCR, and its TCRdb copy is limited to in-frame clones, with some not included. The table includes about 260,000 clones, under 90% detected once. The sample taken for sequencing was peripheral blood. The rearrangement links TRBV6-2 or TRBV6-3 to TRBJ2-3; a weak D match, TRBD2 (5 bases). The receptor was isolated from a human donor in a cohort sampled during active COVID-19. As DNA, the CDR3 is TGTGCCAGCAGTTATGGTACGGCGGGAGATACGCAGTATTTT. This codes for CASSYGTAGDTQYF.